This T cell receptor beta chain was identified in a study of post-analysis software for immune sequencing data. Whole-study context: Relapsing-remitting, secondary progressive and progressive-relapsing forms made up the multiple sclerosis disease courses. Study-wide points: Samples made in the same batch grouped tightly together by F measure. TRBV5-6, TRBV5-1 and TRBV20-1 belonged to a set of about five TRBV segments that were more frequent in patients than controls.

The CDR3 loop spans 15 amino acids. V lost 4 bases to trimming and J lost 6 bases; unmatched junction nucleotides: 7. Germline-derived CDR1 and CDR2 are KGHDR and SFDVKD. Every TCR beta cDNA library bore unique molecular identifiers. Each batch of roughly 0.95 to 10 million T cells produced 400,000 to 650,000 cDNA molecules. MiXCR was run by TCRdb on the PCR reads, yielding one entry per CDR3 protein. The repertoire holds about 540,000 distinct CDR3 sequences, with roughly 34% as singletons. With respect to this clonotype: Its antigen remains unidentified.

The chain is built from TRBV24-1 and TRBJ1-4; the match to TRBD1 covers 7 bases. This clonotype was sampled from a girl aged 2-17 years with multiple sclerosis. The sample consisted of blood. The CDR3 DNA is TGTGCCACCAGTGACCCGACAGGGCCTGATGAAAAACTGTTTTTT. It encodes CATSDPTGPDEKLFF.